Listed here is a single T cell receptor (beta chain). The antigen is unknown. The V end was cut by 6 bases, the J end by 5 bases, with 8 bases between. This CDR3 contains 11 residues. Germline CDR1 and CDR2: DFQATT and SNEGSKA (reference sequence). From the reads, TCRdb called clonotypes with MiXCR, one entry per CDR3 protein. The sample yields some 920,000 distinct CDR3 sequences, approximately 31% seen once. The data are from a study of T cell repertoires in cytomegalovirus infection. Study-wide background: Well-studied HLA-B-restricted CMV epitopes were used in the study alongside recently identified HLA-C-restricted ones. Through public TCR beta signatures, both CMV infection and matching HLA type were indicated.

The sequencing used cultured CD8+ T cells from PBMCs, collected from culture after CMV antigen stimulation. V gene TRBV20-1 combines with J gene TRBJ2-1; no reliable D call. The sequence came from a human donor in good health (CMV status not recorded). Some clones in this sample may be carry-over from other donors' samples. CDR3 protein: CSAPKDNEQFF. In DNA form, the CDR3 reads TGCAGTGCCCCCAAGGACAATGAGCAGTTCTTC.